The sequence of this T cell receptor (beta chain) was determined in a study of cytomegalovirus exposure and HLA in healthy donors. In regard to this clone: Its antigen remains unidentified.

The PCR used 60 Vbeta and 13 Jbeta primers. The data were produced by immunoSEQ multiplex PCR, yet TCRdb's version contains in-frame clones alone and is incomplete. Here the sample spans around 96,000 clones, 80% being singletons. The study, taken as a whole, reports: The study put under 200 TCR beta chains on its list as cytomegalovirus-associated. Later analysis showed most CMV-associated TCR beta chains appearing HLA-restricted. CMV serostatus was the only immune exposure information that was available. More clonal expansion characterized HLA-associated TCR beta chains than equally common others in a later analysis.

Unmatched junction bases numbered 4, after V lost 6 bases and J lost 5 bases. This CDR3 has 13 residues. CDR1 MNHNS and CDR2 SASEGT come from the germline V gene. V and J are TRBV6-1 and TRBJ1-5; 7 positions match TRBD1. This receptor was identified in a man aged 18 to 29 in good health and CMV-seronegative. Input material: PBMCs. CDR3 DNA: TGTGCCAGCAGCAGACAGGGCGATCAGCCCCAGCATTTT. Its protein product is CASSRQGDQPQHF.